This entry lists 18 T cell receptor beta chains sequenced from one sample in a study of monozygotic twins with inflammatory bowel disease. Using the 5' RACE reads, TCRdb records one entry per CDR3 protein without DNA. The sample holds around 100,000 distinct CDR3 sequences. The sequencing input was blood. The receptors come from a human donor with ulcerative colitis or Crohn's disease, or a healthy co-twin of an affected twin (not recorded which).

The genes are TRBV4-3 and TRBJ2-3; the D call from TCRdb, TRBD2, cannot be confirmed without DNA. The germline gives CDR1 LGHNA, CDR2 YSLEER. The CDR3 totals 17 residues. CDR3 region: CASSQGRLAGQVDTQYF.

The chain recombines TRBV7-2 with TRBJ2-7; with no DNA, the TCRdb D assignment of TRBD2 cannot be verified. Germline V gene lookup returns CDR1 SGHTA and CDR2 FQGNSA. This CDR3 is 16 amino acids long. CDR3 region: CASSLGAVAGRFGQYF.

The chain links TRBV5-1 to TRBJ2-2; TCRdb outputs TRBD1, but without DNA this stays unchecked. The CDR3 totals 15 residues. From germline, CDR1 is SGHRS and CDR2 YFSETQ. The CDR3: CAGSLGQGTTGELFF.

The V call is TRBV5-5, the J call TRBJ1-1. This CDR3 is built from 17 residues. The germline gives CDR1 SGHKS, CDR2 YYEKEE (reference sequence). CDR3 protein: CASSLEVVDGPFVPAFF.

The chain has TRBV29-1 and TRBJ2-7; the TCRdb D gene call, TRBD1, has no DNA to confirm it. Germline assignment: CDR1 SQVTM and CDR2 ANQGSEA. The CDR3 is 13 residues long. The CDR3 reads CSVAGTGGYEQYF.

The V and J genes are TRBV12-3 or TRBV12-4 and TRBJ1-2; TCRdb's assignment of TRBD1 cannot be checked, as there is no DNA. The CDR3 is made up of 14 amino acids. The chain's CDR3 is CASISGDRHNGYTF.

CDR3 sequence reads: CASSLNIPGREEKLFF. The chain carries TRBV18 and TRBJ1-4; as DNA is missing, the TRBD1 call by TCRdb cannot be tested. In germline, CDR1 is KGHSH, CDR2 LQKENI. The CDR3 spans 16 residues.

This sequence joins TRBV18 and TRBJ2-2; TCRdb outputs TRBD1, but without DNA this stays unchecked. The V gene's germline CDR1 is KGHSH and CDR2 LQKENI. The CDR3 is 17 amino acids. CDR3 protein: CASSPQWTGRRTGELFF.

The chain joins TRBV20-1 to TRBJ1-1; TCRdb proposes TRBD1, but this gene call is untestable without DNA. Germline V gene lookup returns CDR1 DFQATT and CDR2 SNEGSKA (reference sequence). The CDR3 is made up of 12 amino acids. The CDR3: CSAPRGFAEAFF.

The chain employs TRBV5-1 and TRBJ2-2; TCRdb gives TRBD1 as the D gene, but with no DNA this cannot be confirmed. This CDR3 has 15 amino acids. Germline values: CDR1 SGHRS, CDR2 YFSETQ. The CDR3 sequence is CASSLWTTNTGELFF. Full variable domain (remainder filled in from reference TRBV5-1 and TRBJ2-2): KAGVTQTPRYLIKTRGQQVTLSCSPISGHRSVSWYQQTPGQGLQFLFEYFSETQRNKGNFPGRFSGRQFSNSRSEMNVSTLELGDSALYLCASSLWTTNTGELFFGEGSRLTVL.

V usage is TRBV6-5 and J usage is TRBJ2-7; TCRdb calls TRBD2, which cannot be checked without DNA. The CDR3 runs to 17 residues. Germline values: CDR1 MNHEY, CDR2 SVGAGI. This CDR3 reads CASSLGPSGIARSEQYF.

V usage is TRBV9 and J usage is TRBJ1-1; without DNA, the TCRdb call of TRBD1 cannot be checked. Germline lookup yields CDR1 SGDLS and CDR2 YYNGEE. The CDR3 covers 16 residues. The CDR3 protein is CASSVRTGALNTEAFF.

The J gene is TRBJ2-3, the V gene TRBV9; TCRdb proposes TRBD1, but this gene call is untestable without DNA. The CDR3 consists of 14 residues. Germline-derived CDR1 and CDR2 are SGDLS and YYNGEE. The CDR3 sequence: CASSETGTTDTQYF.

The genes are TRBV28 and TRBJ2-7; TCRdb names TRBD1, which stays unverified in the absence of DNA. The germline V gene has CDR1 MDHEN and CDR2 SYDVKM. This CDR3 has 15 residues. CDR3 amino acids: CASSLTGTEMGEQYF.

The rearrangement uses TRBV24-1 and TRBJ2-2; TCRdb selects TRBD1, and the lack of DNA leaves this call unchecked. Germline V gene sequence: CDR1 KGHDR, CDR2 SFDVKD. This CDR3 spans 14 amino acids. This chain's CDR3 is CATSDFRDTGELFF.

This chain uses TRBV19 with TRBJ2-7; TCRdb selects TRBD2, and the lack of DNA leaves this call unchecked. This CDR3 has 13 amino acids. CDR1 LNHDA and CDR2 SQIVND come from the germline V gene (reference sequence). The CDR3 loop reads CASSFQRTYEQYF.

CDR3 region: CASSRQTQETQYF. The chain couples TRBV7-9 to TRBJ2-5; TCRdb picks TRBD1, but there is no DNA to check that call. Germline V gene data show CDR1 as SEHNR and CDR2 as FQNEAQ (reference sequence). The CDR3 runs to 13 residues.

This chain joins TRBV7-2 and TRBJ2-7; checking the TCRdb D call of TRBD2 is not possible without DNA. Germline-derived CDR1 and CDR2 are SGHTA and FQGNSA. The CDR3 consists of 14 residues. CDR3 in amino acids: CASSLGVQLGEQYF.